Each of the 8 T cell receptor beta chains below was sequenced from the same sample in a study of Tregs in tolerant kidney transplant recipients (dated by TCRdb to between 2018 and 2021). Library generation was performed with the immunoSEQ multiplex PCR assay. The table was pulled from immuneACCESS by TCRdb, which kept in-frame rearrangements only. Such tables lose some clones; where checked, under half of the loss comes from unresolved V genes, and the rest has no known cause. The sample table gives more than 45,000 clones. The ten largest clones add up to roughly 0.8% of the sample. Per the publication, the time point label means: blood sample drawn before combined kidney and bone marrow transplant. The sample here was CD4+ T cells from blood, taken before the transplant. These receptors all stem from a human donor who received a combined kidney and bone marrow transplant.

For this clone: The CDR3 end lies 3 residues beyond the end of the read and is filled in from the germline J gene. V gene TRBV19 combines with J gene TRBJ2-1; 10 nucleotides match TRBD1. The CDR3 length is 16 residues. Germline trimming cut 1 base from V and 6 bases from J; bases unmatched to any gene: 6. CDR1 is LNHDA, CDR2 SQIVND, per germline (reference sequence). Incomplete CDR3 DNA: TGTGCCAGTAGTATAGCTTGGACAGGGGGAAGCAATGAG. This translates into CASSIAWTGGSNE. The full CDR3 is CASSIAWTGGSNEQFF.

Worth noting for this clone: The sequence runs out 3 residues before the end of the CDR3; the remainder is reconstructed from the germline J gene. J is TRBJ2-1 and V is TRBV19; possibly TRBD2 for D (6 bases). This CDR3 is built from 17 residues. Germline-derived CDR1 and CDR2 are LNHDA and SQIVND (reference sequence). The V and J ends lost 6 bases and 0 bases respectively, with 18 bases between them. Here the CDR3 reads CASRLLGAGNSYNEQFF. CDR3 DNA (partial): TGTGCCAGTAGGCTACTAGGGGCGGGGAACTCCTACAATGAG.

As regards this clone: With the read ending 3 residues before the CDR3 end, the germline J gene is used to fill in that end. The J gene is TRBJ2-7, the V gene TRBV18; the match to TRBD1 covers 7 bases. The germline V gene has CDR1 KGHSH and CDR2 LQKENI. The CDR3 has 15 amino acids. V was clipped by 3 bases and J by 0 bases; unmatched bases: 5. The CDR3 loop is CASSPGQRSSYEQYF. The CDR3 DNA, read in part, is TGTGCCAGCTCACCGGGACAGAGGAGCTCCTACGAG.

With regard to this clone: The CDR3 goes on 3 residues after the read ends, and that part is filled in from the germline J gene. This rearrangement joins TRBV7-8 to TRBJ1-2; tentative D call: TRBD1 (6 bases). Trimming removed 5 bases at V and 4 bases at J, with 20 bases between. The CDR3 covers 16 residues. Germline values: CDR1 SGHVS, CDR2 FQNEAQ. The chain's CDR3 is CASSRTEVKGFYGYTF. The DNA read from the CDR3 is TGTGCCAGCAGCAGGACAGAGGTTAAGGGGTTCTATGGC. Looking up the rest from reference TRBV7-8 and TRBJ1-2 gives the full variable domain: GAGVSQSPRYKVAKRGQDVALRCDPISGHVSLFWYQQALGQGPEFLTYFQNEAQLDKSGLPSDRFFAERPEGSVSTLKIQRTQQEDSAVYLCASSRTEVKGFYGYTFGSGTRLTVV.

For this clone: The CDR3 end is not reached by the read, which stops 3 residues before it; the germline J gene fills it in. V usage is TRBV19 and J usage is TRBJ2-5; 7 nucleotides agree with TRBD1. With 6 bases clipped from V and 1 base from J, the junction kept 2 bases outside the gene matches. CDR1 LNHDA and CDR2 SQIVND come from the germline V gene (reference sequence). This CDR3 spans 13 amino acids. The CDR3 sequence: CASSGDSQETQYF. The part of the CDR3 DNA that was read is TGTGCCAGTAGCGGGGACAGCCAAGAGACC.

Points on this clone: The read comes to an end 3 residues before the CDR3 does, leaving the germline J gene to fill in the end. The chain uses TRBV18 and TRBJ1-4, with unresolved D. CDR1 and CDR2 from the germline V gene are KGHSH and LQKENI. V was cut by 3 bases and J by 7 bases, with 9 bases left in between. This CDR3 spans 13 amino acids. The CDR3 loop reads CASSPPVSEKLFF. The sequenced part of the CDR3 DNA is TGTGCCAGCTCACCCCCCGTCAGTGAAAAA.

The CDR3 DNA, read in part, is TGCGCCAGCAGCATAGGGACTAGCGGGAGCAAATACAATGAG. Translated: CASSIGTSGSKYNE. The full CDR3 reads CASSIGTSGSKYNEQFF. This chain joins TRBV5-1 and TRBJ2-1, with 14 nucleotides matching TRBD2. The CDR3 extends 3 residues past the end of the read, so its final part is completed from the germline J gene. The CDR3 loop spans 17 amino acids. V shed 4 bases, J shed 4 bases, and the junction held 7 bases outside the gene matches. Germline-derived CDR1 and CDR2 are SGHRS and YFSETQ.

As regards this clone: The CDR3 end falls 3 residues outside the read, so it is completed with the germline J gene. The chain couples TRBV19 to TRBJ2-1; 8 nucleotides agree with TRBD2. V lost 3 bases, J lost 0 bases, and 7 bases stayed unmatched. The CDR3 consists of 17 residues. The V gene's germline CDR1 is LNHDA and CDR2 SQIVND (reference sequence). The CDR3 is CASSISTSGSSYNEQFF. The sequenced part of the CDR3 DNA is TGTGCCAGTAGTATCAGTACTAGCGGAAGCTCCTACAATGAG. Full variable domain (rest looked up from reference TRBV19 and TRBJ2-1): DGGITQSPKYLFRKEGQNVTLSCEQNLNHDAMYWYRQDPGQGLRLIYYSQIVNDFQKGDIAEGYSVSREKKESFPLTVTSAQKNPTAFYLCASSISTSGSSYNEQFFGPGTRLTVL.